One sample yielded the 2 T cell receptor beta chains listed below, sequenced in a study of blood T cell repertoires in COVID-19. The table came from immunoSEQ multiplex PCR; TCRdb's copy has only in-frame clones and leaves some out. The table shows tens of thousands of clones, with 77% occurring only once. Sequencing used peripheral blood. The receptors shown here come from a human donor with active or convalescent COVID-19. The donor label of this sample is uncertain.

This clone turned up a few times. V is TRBV19 and J is TRBJ2-7; 7 bases are shared with TRBD2. The trim removed 6 bases at V and 4 bases at J, leaving 9 bases unmatched. Per germline, CDR1 LNHDA and CDR2 SQIVND (reference sequence). This CDR3 is 14 amino acids long. In nucleotides, the CDR3 is TGTGCCAGTAGCGACCCTAGCGGACGATACGAGCAGTACTTC. It yields the protein CASSDPSGRYEQYF.

This clone was recorded at least ten times. The V call is TRBV27, the J call TRBJ2-1, with unresolved D. The CDR3 has 13 amino acids. Per the germline V gene, CDR1 is MNHEY and CDR2 is SMNVEV (reference sequence). The V and J ends lost 7 bases and 2 bases respectively, with 9 bases between them. This CDR3 is CASTPIPYNEQFF. The CDR3 nucleotides are TGTGCCAGCACCCCAATCCCCTACAATGAGCAGTTCTTC.